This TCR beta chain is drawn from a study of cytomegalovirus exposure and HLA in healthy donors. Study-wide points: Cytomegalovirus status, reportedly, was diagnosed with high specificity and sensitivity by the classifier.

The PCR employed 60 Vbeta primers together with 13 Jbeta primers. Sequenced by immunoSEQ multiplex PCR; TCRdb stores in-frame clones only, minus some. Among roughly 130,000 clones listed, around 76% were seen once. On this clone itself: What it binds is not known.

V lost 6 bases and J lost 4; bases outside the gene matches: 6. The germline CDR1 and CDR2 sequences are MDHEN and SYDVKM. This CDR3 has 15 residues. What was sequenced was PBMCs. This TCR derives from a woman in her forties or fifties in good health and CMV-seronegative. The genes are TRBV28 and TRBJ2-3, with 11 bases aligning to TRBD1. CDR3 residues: CASRGQGAFADTQYF. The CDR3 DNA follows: TGTGCCAGCAGAGGACAGGGGGCTTTCGCAGATACGCAGTATTTT. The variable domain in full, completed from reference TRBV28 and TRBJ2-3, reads DVKVTQSSRYLVKRTGEKVFLECVQDMDHENMFWYRQDPGLGLRLIYFSYDVKMKEKGDIPEGYSVSREKKERFSLILESASTNQTSMYLCASRGQGAFADTQYFGPGTRLTVL.